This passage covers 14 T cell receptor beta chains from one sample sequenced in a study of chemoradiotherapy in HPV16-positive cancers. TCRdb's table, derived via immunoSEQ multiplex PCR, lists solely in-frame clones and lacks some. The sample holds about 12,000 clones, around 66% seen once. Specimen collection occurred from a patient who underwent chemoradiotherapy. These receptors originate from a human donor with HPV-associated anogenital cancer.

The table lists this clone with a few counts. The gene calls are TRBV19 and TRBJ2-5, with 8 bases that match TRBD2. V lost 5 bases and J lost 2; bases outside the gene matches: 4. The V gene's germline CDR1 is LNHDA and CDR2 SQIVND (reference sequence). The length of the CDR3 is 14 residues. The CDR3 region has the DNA TGTGCCAGTAGTCATACGGGGGGGCAAGAGACCCAGTACTTC. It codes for CASSHTGGQETQYF.

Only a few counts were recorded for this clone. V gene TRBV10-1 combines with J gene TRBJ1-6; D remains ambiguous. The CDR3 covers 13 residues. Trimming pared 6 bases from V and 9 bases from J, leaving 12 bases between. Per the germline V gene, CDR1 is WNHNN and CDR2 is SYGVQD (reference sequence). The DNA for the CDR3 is TGCGCCAGCAGCCAGGTAGTCGGTTCACCCCTCCACTTT. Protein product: CASSQVVGSPLHF.

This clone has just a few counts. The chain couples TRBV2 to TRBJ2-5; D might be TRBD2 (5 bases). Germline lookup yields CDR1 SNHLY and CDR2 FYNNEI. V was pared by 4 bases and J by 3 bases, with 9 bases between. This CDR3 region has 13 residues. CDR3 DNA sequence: TGTGCCAGCAGTGGGGGAGTTGAAGAGACCCAGTACTTC. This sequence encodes CASSGGVEETQYF.

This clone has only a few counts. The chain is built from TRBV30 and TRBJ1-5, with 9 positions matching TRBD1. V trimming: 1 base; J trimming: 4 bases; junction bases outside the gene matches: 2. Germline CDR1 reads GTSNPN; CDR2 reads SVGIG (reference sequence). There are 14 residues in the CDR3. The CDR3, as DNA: TGTGCCTGGAGTGGGGGGACAGGGAATCAGCCCCAGCATTTT. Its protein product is CAWSGGTGNQPQHF.

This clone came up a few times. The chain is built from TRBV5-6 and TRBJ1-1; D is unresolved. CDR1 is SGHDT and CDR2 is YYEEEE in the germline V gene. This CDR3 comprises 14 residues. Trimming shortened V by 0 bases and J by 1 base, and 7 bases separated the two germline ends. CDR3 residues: CASSLASKNTEAFF. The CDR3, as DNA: TGTGCCAGCAGCTTGGCCAGCAAGAACACTGAAGCTTTCTTT. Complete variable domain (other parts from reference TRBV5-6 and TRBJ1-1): DAGVTQSPTHLIKTRGQQVTLRCSPKSGHDTVSWYQQALGQGPQFIFQYYEEEERQRGNFPDRFSGHQFPNYSSELNVNALLLGDSALYLCASSLASKNTEAFFGQGTRLTVV.

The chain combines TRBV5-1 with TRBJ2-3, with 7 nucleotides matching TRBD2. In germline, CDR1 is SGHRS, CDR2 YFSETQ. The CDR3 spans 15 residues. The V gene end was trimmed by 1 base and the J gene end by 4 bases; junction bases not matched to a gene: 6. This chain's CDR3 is CASSLNGGYADTQYF. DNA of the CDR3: TGCGCCAGCAGCTTGAACGGGGGGTATGCAGATACGCAGTATTTT.

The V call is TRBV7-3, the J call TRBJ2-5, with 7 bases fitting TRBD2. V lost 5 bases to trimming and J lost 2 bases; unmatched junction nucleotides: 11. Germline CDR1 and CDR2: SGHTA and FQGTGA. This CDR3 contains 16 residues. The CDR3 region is CASSLGVAGAQETQYF. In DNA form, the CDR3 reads TGTGCCAGCAGCCTCGGAGTAGCGGGTGCTCAAGAGACCCAGTACTTC.

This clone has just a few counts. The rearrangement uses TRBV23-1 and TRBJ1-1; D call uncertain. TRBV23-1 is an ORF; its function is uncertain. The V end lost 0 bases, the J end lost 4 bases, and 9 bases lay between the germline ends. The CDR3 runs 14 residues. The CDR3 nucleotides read TGCGCCAGCAGTCAATCCAGTGATTCCACTGAAGCTTTCTTT. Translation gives CASSQSSDSTEAFF.

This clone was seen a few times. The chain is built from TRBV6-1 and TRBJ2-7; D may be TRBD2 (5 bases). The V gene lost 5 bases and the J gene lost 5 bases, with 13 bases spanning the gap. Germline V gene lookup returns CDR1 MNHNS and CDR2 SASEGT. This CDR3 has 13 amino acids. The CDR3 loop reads CASSPAGTNEQYF. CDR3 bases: TGTGCCAGCAGTCCCGCGGGCACCAACGAGCAGTACTTC.

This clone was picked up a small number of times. This CDR3 is CASSMERELDEQFF. The CDR3 coding sequence is TGTGCCAGTAGTATGGAGCGGGAGTTGGATGAGCAGTTCTTC. The gene calls are TRBV19 and TRBJ2-1; 8 bases match TRBD2. The CDR3 runs to 14 residues. The V gene end was trimmed by 3 bases and the J gene end by 8 bases; junction bases not matched to a gene: 6. Germline values: CDR1 LNHDA, CDR2 SQIVND (reference sequence).

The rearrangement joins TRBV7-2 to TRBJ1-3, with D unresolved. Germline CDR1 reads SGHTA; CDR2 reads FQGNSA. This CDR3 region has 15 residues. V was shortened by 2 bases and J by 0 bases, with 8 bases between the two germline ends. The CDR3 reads CASSLQDHSGNTIYF. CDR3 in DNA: TGTGCCAGCAGCTTACAGGACCACTCTGGAAACACCATATATTTT.

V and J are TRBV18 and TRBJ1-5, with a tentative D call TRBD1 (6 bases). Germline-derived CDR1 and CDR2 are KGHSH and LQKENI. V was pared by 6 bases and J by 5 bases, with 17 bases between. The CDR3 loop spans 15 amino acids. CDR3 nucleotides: TGTGCCAGCTCGCACCTTCGGGGGGCGGATCAGCCCCAGCATTTT. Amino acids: CASSHLRGADQPQHF. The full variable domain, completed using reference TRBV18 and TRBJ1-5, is NAGVMQNPRHLVRRRGQEARLRCSPMKGHSHVYWYRQLPEEGLKFMVYLQKENIIDESGMPKERFSAEFPKEGPSILRIQQVVRGDSAAYFCASSHLRGADQPQHFGDGTRLSIL.

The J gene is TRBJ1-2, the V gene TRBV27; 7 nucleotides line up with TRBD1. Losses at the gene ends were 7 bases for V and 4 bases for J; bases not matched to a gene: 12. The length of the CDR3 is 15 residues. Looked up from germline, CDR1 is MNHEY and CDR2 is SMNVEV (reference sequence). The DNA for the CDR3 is TGTGCCAGCAACCCGAGGGGAGGGGGCACCTATGGCTACACCTTC. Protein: CASNPRGGGTYGYTF.

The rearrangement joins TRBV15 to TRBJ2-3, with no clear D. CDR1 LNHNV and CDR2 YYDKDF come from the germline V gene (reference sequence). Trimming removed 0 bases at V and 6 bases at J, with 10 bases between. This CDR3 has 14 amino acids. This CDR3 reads CATSRDPSADTQYF. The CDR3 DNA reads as TGTGCCACCAGCAGAGATCCCAGCGCGGATACGCAGTATTTT. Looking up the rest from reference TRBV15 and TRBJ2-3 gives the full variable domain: DAMVIQNPRYQVTQFGKPVTLSCSQTLNHNVMYWYQQKSSQAPKLLFHYYDKDFNNEADTPDNFQSRRPNTSFCFLDIRSPGLGDTAMYLCATSRDPSADTQYFGPGTRLTVL.